These T cell receptor beta chains were read from a single sample in a study of T cell repertoires in cytomegalovirus infection. From the reads, TCRdb called clonotypes with MiXCR, one entry per CDR3 protein. The sample lists 55,000 to 85,000 distinct CDR3 sequences; approximately 20% were seen once. The antigens these receptors bind are not known. The material was CD8+ T cells from cultured PBMCs, obtained from culture after CMV antigen stimulation. These receptors came from a human donor in good health (CMV status not recorded). Some clones in this sample may be carry-over from other donors' samples. The CDR3 runs from the conserved cysteine through the conserved F or W. The order of the fields is J gene, V gene, clone size, D gene, CDR3 DNA, CDR3 protein. D genes are given only for firm matches. Clone size is stated in some rows and not others, as once, few, many or a class when expanded.

>TRBJ2-5|TRBV4-1|.|.
TGCGCCAGCAGCGCAGTGGGGAGGGAGACCCAGTACTTC
CASSAVGRETQYF
>TRBJ1-5|TRBV6-5|few|.
TGTGCCAGCCGCCGGGGAGGGAGCAATCAGCCCCAGCATTTT
CASRRGGSNQPQHF
>TRBJ2-2|TRBV4-1|.|TRBD1
TGCGCCAGCAGCCAGATCGACAGGGGAACCGGGGAGCTGTTTTTT
CASSQIDRGTGELFF
>TRBJ2-7|TRBV7-2|.|TRBD1
TGTGCCAGCAGCTTGACAGGGGGGACGCACGAGCAGTACTTC
CASSLTGGTHEQYF
>TRBJ2-7|TRBV6-2/TRBV6-3|once|TRBD2
TGTGCCAGCAGTTACTCACTAGCGCGGCCAACCTACGAGCAGTACTTC
CASSYSLARPTYEQYF
>TRBJ2-1|TRBV6-1|few|TRBD2
TGTGCCAGCAGACTAGCGGGGCTTAATGAGCAGTTCTTC
CASRLAGLNEQFF
>TRBJ2-5|TRBV7-9|.|TRBD2
TGTGCCAGCAGCTTCGACGAGGCTAGCGGGGGCCAGTACTTC
CASSFDEASGGQYF
>TRBJ1-5|TRBV28|.|.
TGTGCCAGCAGTTTAGTGAGACGAGCCAGCAATCAGCCCCAGCATTTT
CASSLVRRASNQPQHF
>TRBJ2-1|TRBV20-1|.|.
TGCAGTGCTAGAGAAACTAGCCGTTCCTACAATGAGCAGTTCTTC
CSARETSRSYNEQFF
>TRBJ2-3|TRBV12-3/TRBV12-4|few|TRBD2
TGTGCCAGCACCCTCGCGGGACTAGCGGGGGCAGATACGCAGTATTTT
CASTLAGLAGADTQYF